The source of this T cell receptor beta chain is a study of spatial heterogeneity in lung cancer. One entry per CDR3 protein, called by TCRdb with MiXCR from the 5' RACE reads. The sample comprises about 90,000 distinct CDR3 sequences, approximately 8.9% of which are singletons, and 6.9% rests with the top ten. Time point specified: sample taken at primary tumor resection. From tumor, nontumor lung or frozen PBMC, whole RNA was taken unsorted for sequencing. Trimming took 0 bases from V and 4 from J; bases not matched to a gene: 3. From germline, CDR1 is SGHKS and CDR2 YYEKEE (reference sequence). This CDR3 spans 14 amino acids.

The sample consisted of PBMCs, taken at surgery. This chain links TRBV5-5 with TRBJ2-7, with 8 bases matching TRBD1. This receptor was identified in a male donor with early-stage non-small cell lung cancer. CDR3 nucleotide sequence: TGTGCCAGCAGCTTGGGGACAGGGATTTACGAGCAGTACTTC. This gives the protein CASSLGTGIYEQYF.